These 10 T cell receptor beta chains came from one sample sequenced in a study of blood T cell repertoires in COVID-19. Here immunoSEQ multiplex PCR was the method, and the copy in TCRdb shows in-frame clones only, minus some. This repertoire shows a few hundred thousand clones, about nine tenths found once; its top ten account for 3%. The sample comprised peripheral blood. These TCRs come from a woman aged 25 to 39 with active or convalescent COVID-19.

The V gene is TRBV12-3 or TRBV12-4, the J gene TRBJ1-5; the D is unclear. The CDR3 is 12 residues long. The V end lost 2 bases, the J end lost 6 bases, and 5 bases lay between the germline ends. CDR3: CASSLNSQPQHF. The CDR3 nucleotides are TGTGCCAGCAGTTTAAATAGTCAGCCCCAGCATTTT.

CDR3 sequence reads: CASSLKGQGYYNSPLHF. CDR3 nucleotide sequence: TGTGCCAGCAGCCTAAAGGGGCAGGGCTATTATAATTCACCCCTCCACTTT. The chain couples TRBV2 to TRBJ1-6, with D possibly being TRBD1 (5 bases). The V gene's germline CDR1 is SNHLY and CDR2 FYNNEI. The CDR3 length is 17 residues. The V end lost 6 bases, the J end lost 4 bases, and 19 bases lay between the germline ends.

This sequence joins TRBV15 and TRBJ2-1; tentatively, D is TRBD2 (5 bases). Germline loops: CDR1 LNHNV, CDR2 YYDKDF (reference sequence). This CDR3 has 17 amino acids. Deletions cut 1 base from V and 5 bases from J, with 18 bases between. The CDR3 spells CATSRAKGGNADNEQFF. The CDR3 nucleotides are TGTGCCACCAGCAGAGCAAAAGGAGGAAATGCCGACAATGAGCAGTTCTTC. Supplemented by reference TRBV15 and TRBJ2-1, the full variable domain reads DAMVIQNPRYQVTQFGKPVTLSCSQTLNHNVMYWYQQKSSQAPKLLFHYYDKDFNNEADTPDNFQSRRPNTSFCFLDIRSPGLGDTAMYLCATSRAKGGNADNEQFFGPGTRLTVL.

This chain joins TRBV5-1 and TRBJ2-1; a possible D gene is TRBD1 (5 bases). V gave up 4 bases and J gave up 0 bases, with 11 bases separating them. This CDR3 region has 15 residues. Germline V CDR1 and CDR2: SGHRS, YFSETQ. Here the CDR3 reads CASSLDRLSYNEQFF. Written as DNA, the CDR3 is TGCGCCAGCAGCCTTGACAGACTCTCCTACAATGAGCAGTTCTTC.

The gene calls are TRBV5-6 and TRBJ2-7, with 9 bases fitting TRBD2. Germline V CDR1 and CDR2: SGHDT, YYEEEE. V was pared by 0 bases and J by 2 bases, with 6 bases of the junction left unmatched. The CDR3 loop spans 16 amino acids. The CDR3 DNA sequence: TGTGCCAGCAGCTTGGTGTCAGCGGGGGGCACCTACGAGCAGTACTTC. It encodes CASSLVSAGGTYEQYF.

The chain is built from TRBV27 and TRBJ2-7; 10 bases match TRBD1. V shed 0 bases, J shed 6 bases, and the junction held 2 bases outside the gene matches. CDR1 MNHEY and CDR2 SMNVEV come from the germline V gene (reference sequence). This CDR3 region has 14 residues. CDR3: CASSLSRTGGEQYF. DNA of the CDR3: TGTGCCAGCAGTTTATCGAGGACAGGGGGCGAGCAGTACTTC.

The rearrangement uses TRBV19 and TRBJ1-2; D ambiguous. The germline V gene has CDR1 LNHDA and CDR2 SQIVND (reference sequence). The CDR3 covers 15 residues. Trimming left V 2 bases short and J 0 bases short, with 10 bases between. CDR3 nucleotide sequence: TGTGCCAGTAGTATAAGAGGGTCATCTAACTATGGCTACACCTTC. It translates to CASSIRGSSNYGYTF.

The J gene is TRBJ1-3, the V gene TRBV6-1; TRBD1 might be the D (5 bases). Germline-derived CDR1 and CDR2 are MNHNS and SASEGT. This CDR3 region has 17 residues. With 1 base removed from V and 0 bases from J, the gap between germline ends came to 13 bases. CDR3 loop: CASSEEGRGPSGNTIYF. The CDR3, as DNA: TGTGCCAGCAGTGAAGAGGGGAGGGGTCCCTCTGGAAACACCATATATTTT.

CDR3 sequence (DNA): TGTGCCAGTAGTATGTTGTGGGGGGGCAATCAGCCCCAGCATTTT. As protein: CASSMLWGGNQPQHF. This sequence joins TRBV19 and TRBJ1-5, with D possibly TRBD1 on 5 matching bases. CDR3 length: 15 residues. V was trimmed by 3 bases and J by 2 bases, leaving 11 bases between them. Germline CDR1 is LNHDA and CDR2 is SQIVND (reference sequence).

This clone was counted once. The chain links TRBV4-3 to TRBJ1-2; TRBD1 aligns across 9 bases. The CDR3 is 15 amino acids. Trimming cost V 3 bases and J 2 bases; bases outside gene matches: 4. The germline gives CDR1 LGHNA, CDR2 YSLEER. The CDR3 nucleotides are TGCGCCAGCAGCCAGGGACAGGGTGGGAACTATGGCTACACCTTC. Amino acids: CASSQGQGGNYGYTF.